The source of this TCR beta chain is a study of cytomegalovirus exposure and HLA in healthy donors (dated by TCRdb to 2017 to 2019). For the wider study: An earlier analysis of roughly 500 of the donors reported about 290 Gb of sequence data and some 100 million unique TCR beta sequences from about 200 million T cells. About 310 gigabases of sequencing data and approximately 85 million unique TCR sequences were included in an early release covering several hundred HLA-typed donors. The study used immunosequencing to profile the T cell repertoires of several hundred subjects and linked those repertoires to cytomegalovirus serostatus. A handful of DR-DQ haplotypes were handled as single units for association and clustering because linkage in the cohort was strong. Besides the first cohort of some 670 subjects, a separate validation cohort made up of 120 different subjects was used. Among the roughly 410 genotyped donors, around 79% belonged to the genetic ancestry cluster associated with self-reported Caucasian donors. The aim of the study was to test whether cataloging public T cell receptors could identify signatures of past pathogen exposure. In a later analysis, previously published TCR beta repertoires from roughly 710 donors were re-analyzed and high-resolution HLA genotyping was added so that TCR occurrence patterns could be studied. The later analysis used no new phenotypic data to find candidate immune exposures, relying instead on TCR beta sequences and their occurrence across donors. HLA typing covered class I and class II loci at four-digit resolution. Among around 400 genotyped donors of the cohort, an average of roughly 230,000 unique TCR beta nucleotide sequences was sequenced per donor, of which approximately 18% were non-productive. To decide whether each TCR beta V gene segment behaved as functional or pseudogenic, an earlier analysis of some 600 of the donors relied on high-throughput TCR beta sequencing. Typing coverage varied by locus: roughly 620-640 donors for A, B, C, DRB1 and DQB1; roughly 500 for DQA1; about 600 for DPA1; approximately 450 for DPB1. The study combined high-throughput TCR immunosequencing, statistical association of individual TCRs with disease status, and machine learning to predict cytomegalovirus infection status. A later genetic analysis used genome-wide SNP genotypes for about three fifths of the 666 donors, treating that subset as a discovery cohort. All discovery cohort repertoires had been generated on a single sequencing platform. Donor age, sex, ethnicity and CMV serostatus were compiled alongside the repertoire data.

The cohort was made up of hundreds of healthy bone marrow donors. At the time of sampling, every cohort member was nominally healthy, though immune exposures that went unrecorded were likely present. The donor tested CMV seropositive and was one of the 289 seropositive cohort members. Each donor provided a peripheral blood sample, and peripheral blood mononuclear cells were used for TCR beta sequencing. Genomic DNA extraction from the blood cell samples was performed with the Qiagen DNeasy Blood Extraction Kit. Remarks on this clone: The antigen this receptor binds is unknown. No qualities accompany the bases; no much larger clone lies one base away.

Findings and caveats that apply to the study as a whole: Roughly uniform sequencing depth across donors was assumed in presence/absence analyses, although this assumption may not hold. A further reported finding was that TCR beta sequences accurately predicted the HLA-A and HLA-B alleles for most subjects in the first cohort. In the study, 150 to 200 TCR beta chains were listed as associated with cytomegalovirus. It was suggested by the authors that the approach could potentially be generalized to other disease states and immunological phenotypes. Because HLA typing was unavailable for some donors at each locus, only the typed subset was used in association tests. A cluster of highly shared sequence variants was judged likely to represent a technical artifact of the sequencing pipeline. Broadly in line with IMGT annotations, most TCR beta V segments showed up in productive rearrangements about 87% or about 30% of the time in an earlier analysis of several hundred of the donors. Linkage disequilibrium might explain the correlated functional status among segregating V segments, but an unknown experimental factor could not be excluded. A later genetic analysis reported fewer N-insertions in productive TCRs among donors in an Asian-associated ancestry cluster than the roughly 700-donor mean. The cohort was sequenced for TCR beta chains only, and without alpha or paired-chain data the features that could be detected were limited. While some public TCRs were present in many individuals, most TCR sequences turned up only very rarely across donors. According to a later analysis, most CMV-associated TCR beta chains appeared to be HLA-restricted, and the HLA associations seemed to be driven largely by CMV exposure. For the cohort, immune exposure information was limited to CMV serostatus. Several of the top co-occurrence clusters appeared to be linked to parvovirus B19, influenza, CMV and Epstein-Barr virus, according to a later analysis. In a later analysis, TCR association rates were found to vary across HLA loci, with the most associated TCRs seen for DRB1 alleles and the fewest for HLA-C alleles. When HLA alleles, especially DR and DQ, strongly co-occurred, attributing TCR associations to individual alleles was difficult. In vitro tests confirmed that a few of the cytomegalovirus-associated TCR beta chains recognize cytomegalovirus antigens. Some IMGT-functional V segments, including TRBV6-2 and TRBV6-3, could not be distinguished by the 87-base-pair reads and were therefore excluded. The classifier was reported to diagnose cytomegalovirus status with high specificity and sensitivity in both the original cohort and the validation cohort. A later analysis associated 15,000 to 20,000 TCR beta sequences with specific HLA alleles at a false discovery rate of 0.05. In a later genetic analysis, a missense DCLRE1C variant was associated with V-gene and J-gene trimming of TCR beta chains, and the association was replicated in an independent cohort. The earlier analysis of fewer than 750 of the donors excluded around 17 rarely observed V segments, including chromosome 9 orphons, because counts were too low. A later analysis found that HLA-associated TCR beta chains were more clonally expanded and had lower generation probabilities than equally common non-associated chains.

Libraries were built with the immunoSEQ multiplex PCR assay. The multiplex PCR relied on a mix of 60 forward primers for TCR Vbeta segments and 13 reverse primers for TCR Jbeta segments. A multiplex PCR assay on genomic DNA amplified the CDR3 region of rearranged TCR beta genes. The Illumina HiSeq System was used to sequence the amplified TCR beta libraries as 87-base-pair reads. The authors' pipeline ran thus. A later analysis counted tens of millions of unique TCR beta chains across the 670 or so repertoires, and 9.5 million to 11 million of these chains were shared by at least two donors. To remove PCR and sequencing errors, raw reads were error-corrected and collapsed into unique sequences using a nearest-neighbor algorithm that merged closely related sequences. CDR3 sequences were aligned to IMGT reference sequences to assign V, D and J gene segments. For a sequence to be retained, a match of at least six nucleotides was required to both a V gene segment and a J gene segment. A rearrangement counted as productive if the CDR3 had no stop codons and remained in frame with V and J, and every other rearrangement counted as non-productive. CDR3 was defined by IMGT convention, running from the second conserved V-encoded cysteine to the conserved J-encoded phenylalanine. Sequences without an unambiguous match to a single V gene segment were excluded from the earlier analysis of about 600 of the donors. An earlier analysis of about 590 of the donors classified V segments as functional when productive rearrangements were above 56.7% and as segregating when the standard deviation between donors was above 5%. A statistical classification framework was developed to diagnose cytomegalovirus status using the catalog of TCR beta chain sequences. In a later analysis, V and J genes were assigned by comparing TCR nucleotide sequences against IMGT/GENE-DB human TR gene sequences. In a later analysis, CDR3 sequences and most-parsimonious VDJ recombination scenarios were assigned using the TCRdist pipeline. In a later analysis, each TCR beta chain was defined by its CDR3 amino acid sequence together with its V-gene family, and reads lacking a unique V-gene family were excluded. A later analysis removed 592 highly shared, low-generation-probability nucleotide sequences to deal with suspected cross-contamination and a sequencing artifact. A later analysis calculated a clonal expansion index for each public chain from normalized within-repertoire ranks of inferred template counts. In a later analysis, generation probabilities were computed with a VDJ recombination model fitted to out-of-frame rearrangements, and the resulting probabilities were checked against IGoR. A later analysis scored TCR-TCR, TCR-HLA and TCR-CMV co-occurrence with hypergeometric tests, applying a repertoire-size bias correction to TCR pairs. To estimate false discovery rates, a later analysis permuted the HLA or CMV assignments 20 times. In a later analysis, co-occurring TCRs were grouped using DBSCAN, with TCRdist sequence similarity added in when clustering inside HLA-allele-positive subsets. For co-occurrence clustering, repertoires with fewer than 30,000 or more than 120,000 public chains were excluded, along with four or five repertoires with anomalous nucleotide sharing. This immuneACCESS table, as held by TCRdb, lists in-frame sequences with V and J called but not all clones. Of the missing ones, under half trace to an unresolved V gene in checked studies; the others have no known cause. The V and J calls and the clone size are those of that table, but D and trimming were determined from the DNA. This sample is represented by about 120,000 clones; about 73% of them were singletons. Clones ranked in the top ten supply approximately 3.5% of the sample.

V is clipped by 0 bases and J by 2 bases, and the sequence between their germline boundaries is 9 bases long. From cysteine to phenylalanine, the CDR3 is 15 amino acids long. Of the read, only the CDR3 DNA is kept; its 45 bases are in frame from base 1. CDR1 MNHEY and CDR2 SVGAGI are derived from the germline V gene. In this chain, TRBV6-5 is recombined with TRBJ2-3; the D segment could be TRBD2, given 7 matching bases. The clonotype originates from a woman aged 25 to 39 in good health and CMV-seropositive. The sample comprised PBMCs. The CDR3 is CASSYSGGATDTQYF. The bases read TGTGCCAGCAGTTACTCGGGGGGGGCCACAGATACGCAGTATTTT.